This TCR beta chain was documented in a study of early T cells in non-severe SARS-CoV-2 infection (dated by TCRdb to the early 2020s). The study in broad terms: TCR sequencing used bulk RNA from unsorted whole blood, so alpha and beta chains could not be paired.

A case-control design nested within a healthcare worker cohort in London, UK, was used, with weekly nasopharyngeal swab PCR tests and blood sampling performed. Between 23 and 31 March 2020, the week of the UK lockdown, healthcare workers were enrolled and then followed up weekly for as long as 16 weeks. This clonotype was counted ten times or more. Its cognate antigen has yet to be identified. No base-level quality is on record; no much larger clone is a single base apart. The research as a whole found: VDJdb matching was skewed toward anti-spike CD8 responses and likely underestimated virus-specific expansions by missing private and CD4 specificities.

V lost 1 base and J lost 7 bases; the stretch between them is 7 bases long. Taken from the germline V gene, the CDR1 and CDR2 loops are SGHVS and FNYEAQ. From the cysteine through the phenylalanine, the CDR3 covers 13 amino acids. Only CDR3 DNA is held: 39 bases, read in frame from base 1. Libraries were prepared through 5' RACE. Sequencing was carried out with a NextSeq 500. The TCR library protocol attached unique molecular identifiers to individual cDNA molecules to correct for sequencing error and PCR bias. Both TCR alpha and beta chains were sequenced, and tight co-correlation was observed between alpha and beta sequence abundances in each sample. The authors' pipeline ran thus. Decombinator V4 was used to annotate TCR sequences for V gene, J gene and CDR3. Expanded TCRs were defined as changing significantly between any two time points under a Poisson model with p below 0.0001. Abundances of TCRs were expressed as counts per million after normalisation to the total number of TCRs sequenced in each sample. TRAV1-2 paired with TRAJ12, TRAJ20 or TRAJ33 defined MAIT TCRs, while TRAV10 paired with TRAJ18 defined iNKT TCRs. A search of VDJdb, accessed on 1 November 2021, was run for TCRs annotated to CMV, EBV and SARS-CoV-2, with TCRs annotated for multiple antigens excluded. Starting from the raw public reads, TCRdb applied fastp trimming at Q25, assembled clones with MiXCR and retained in-frame beta chains. Records with the same CDR3 protein are collapsed into one entry carrying the most frequent genes and DNA. None of the V and J calls come from the authors' own analysis; TCRdb made them. The sample records tens of thousands of distinct CDR3 sequences, 6% to 8.5% of which are singletons. The ten top clones hold about 25% of the sample.

The chain employs TRBV7-6 and TRBJ2-2; the D gene cannot be resolved reliably. The sequenced sample was whole blood, obtained at baseline. The sequence was collected from an adult who was a healthcare worker with PCR-confirmed SARS-CoV-2 infection or an uninfected control (not recorded which). The base sequence is TGTGCCAGCAGCTTAGGAGTTAGCGGGGAGCTGTTTTTT. This gives the protein CASSLGVSGELFF.